This record covers a single T cell receptor (beta chain). No antigen is known for it. This sample stems from a study of T cell responses to AZD1222 COVID-19 vaccine. Broader study findings: It was only six AZD1222 recipients who were seropositive at baseline. Clonal diversity may have been underestimated in mostly white British donors. Among vaccine-associated CD4 TCRs, coverage spanned spike, with dominance at 160-218 and 743-854. Spike-specific TCR breadth rose after two AZD1222 doses, and depth rose as well.

Assay: immunoSEQ multiplex PCR; the TCRdb copy retains only in-frame clones and omits some. The sample has tens of thousands of clones; around four fifths are singletons. Germline CDR1 is SGHDN and CDR2 is FVKESK. J was trimmed by 2 bases and V by 1 base; bases with no gene match: 5. CDR3 length: 16 amino acids. The sequence derives from an adult who received the AZD1222 COVID-19 vaccine. The material was peripheral blood, obtained 28 days after the second AZD1222 dose. J is TRBJ2-7 and V is TRBV14; 10 nucleotides line up with TRBD1. The CDR3 DNA sequence: TGTGCCAGCAGCCAAGGCCCGGGACAGGGGCCCTACGAGCAGTACTTC. Its translation: CASSQGPGQGPYEQYF.